This TCR beta chain was sequenced during a study of blood T cells in healthy people across ages. Whole-study results and caveats: It was held that the diversity estimates obtained from one million T cells were underestimates. Per million T cells, TCR beta diversity dropped about linearly as age rose.

It was approximately 10 milliliters of peripheral blood that were drawn from each donor. PBMCs were isolated at a quantity of at least 6.5 million per sample. As for this clonotype: Its antigen is undetermined. A single base separates this from a much larger clone, so it may be a read error.

Using a J-beta primer mix together with a sample-barcoded 5' primer, a second PCR was run for roughly 7 to 11 cycles. TCRdb analysed the 5' RACE reads with MiXCR anew, one entry per CDR3 protein. The repertoire holds under 850,000 distinct CDR3 sequences, with roughly 40% as singletons. The CDR3 consists of 15 residues. Germline loops: CDR1 LGHNA, CDR2 YSLEER. Sequenced sample: blood. The chain recombines TRBV4-3 with TRBJ2-7, with D perhaps assigned TRBD1 or TRBD2 (5 bases each). This TCR came from a man between 18 and 29 years old in good health. The CDR3 bases are TGCGCCAGCGGCCAAGAAGCAGGGAGCTCCTACGAGCAGTACTTC. Its translation is CASGQEAGSSYEQYF.